This T cell receptor (beta chain) was profiled in a study of neurological immune-mediated disorders. Overall study results and limits: HTLV-1-associated myelopathy led in TCR clonal expansion, while multiple sclerosis ranked lowest, below healthy controls. No CDR3 amino acid sequences recurred among expanded clones across subjects, suggesting private repertoires in all groups.

Documented time point: longitudinal time-point 1 (baseline). It was from 2 million PBMCs stored at -80 C that the unsorted libraries were obtained. This CDR3 contains 12 residues. The germline CDR1 and CDR2 sequences are SQVTM and ANQGSEA. Germline trimming cut 6 bases from V and 2 bases from J; bases unmatched to any gene: 1. cDNA synthesis was performed by 5'RACE with 10-nucleotide random UMIs. TCRdb passed the 5' RACE reads through MiXCR, listing each CDR3 protein once. The sample lists 55,000 to 80,000 distinct CDR3 sequences; roughly 15% were seen once. This clonotype was recorded many times. Antigen: not known.

Material for sequencing was PBMCs. The chain uses TRBV29-1 and TRBJ2-7; TRBD2 agrees at 10 bases. This clonotype originated in a female donor with HTLV-1-associated myelopathy (HAM/TSP). In nucleotides, the CDR3 is TGCAGCGTAGCGGGGGGGCCCTACGAGCAGTACTTC. It encodes CSVAGGPYEQYF.